This entry lists 30 T cell receptor beta chains sequenced from one sample in a study of shared clonotypes between healthy human individuals. Clones were sequenced by immunoSEQ multiplex PCR, and TCRdb holds only the in-frame ones, with some missing. The sample consists of millions of clones, about 95% of them appearing once. CD45RO-negative CD8 cells positively selected for CCR7 made up the naive population, which excluded terminally differentiated effector memory CD45RA+ cells. The source material was naive CD8+ T cells sorted from blood. Every receptor here comes from a man aged 18 to 29 in good health.

This rearrangement joins TRBV30 to TRBJ1-2; D perhaps matches TRBD1 (6 bases). Germline V CDR1 and CDR2: GTSNPN, SVGIG (reference sequence). V lost 0 bases and J 7 bases, leaving 18 bases between the germline ends. This CDR3 has 15 amino acids. The CDR3 is CAWSVLQGHPTGYTF. CDR3 in DNA: TGTGCCTGGAGTGTACTGCAGGGGCACCCCACTGGCTACACCTTC.

The chain employs TRBV30 and TRBJ1-1; D unresolved. Germline-derived CDR1 and CDR2 are GTSNPN and SVGIG (reference sequence). The CDR3 is 13 amino acids. V gave up 3 bases and J gave up 0 bases, with 8 bases separating them. CDR3 amino acids: CAWRPTLNTEAFF. The CDR3 coding sequence is TGTGCCTGGAGGCCGACCCTGAACACTGAAGCTTTCTTT.

This chain uses TRBV4-1 with TRBJ2-1; maybe TRBD1 (5 bases). The V end was cut by 2 bases, the J end by 4 bases, with 18 bases between. The CDR3 consists of 17 residues. Germline CDR1 and CDR2: MGHRA and YSYEKL. The CDR3 region has the DNA TGCGCCAGCAGCCAACCCAGGGCCGTGTTTAATTACAATGAGCAGTTCTTC. Residues: CASSQPRAVFNYNEQFF.

This clone has just one count. This chain connects TRBV7-2 to TRBJ2-3, with D perhaps given as TRBD1 or TRBD2 (5 bases each). This CDR3 has 17 amino acids. Trimming took 2 bases from V and 0 from J, leaving 15 bases between them. The germline V gene has CDR1 SGHTA and CDR2 FQGNSA. This CDR3 is CASSLRFPGPSTDTQYF. CDR3 DNA: TGTGCCAGCAGCTTAAGGTTCCCGGGACCAAGCACAGATACGCAGTATTTT.

DNA for the CDR3: TGTGCCAGCAGCCCACTAGCGGGACCTTACGAGCAGTACTTC. Translating gives CASSPLAGPYEQYF. The V gene is TRBV7-8, the J gene TRBJ2-7, with 10 bases lining up with TRBD2. CDR3 length: 14 residues. The J segment lost 4 bases and the V segment lost 5 bases, leaving 5 bases of the junction unmatched. Germline lookup yields CDR1 SGHVS and CDR2 FQNEAQ.

This chain connects TRBV9 to TRBJ2-1; 11 nucleotides line up with TRBD2. The CDR3 consists of 18 residues. Germline V gene data show CDR1 as SGDLS and CDR2 as YYNGEE. Trimming at V came to 0 bases and at J to 0 bases, leaving 5 bases not matched to a gene. CDR3 sequence reads: CASSVGTSGFSSYNEQFF. CDR3 nucleotides: TGTGCCAGCAGCGTAGGGACTAGCGGGTTTAGCTCCTACAATGAGCAGTTCTTC.

The chain has TRBV4-3 and TRBJ2-5, with TRBD2 matching over 11 bases. V was clipped by 4 bases and J by 0 bases; unmatched bases: 1. This CDR3 is 15 amino acids long. Germline CDR1 is LGHNA and CDR2 is YSLEER. The CDR3 protein is CASSRLAGNQETQYF. CDR3 nucleotides: TGCGCCAGCAGCCGACTAGCGGGAAACCAAGAGACCCAGTACTTC.

V and J are TRBV27 and TRBJ2-7; 8 bases are a match to TRBD1. The germline CDR1 and CDR2 sequences are MNHEY and SMNVEV (reference sequence). The CDR3 is 17 residues long. After removal of 2 bases from V and 3 bases from J, the junction contained 12 bases not matched to a gene. CDR3 protein: CASSLATGGSSYYEQYF. DNA of the CDR3: TGTGCCAGCAGTTTAGCCACAGGGGGTTCCTCCTACTACGAGCAGTACTTC.

The V and J genes are TRBV4-1 and TRBJ2-7; 11 bases match TRBD2. The CDR3 runs to 16 residues. In germline, CDR1 is MGHRA, CDR2 YSYEKL. V shed 1 base, J shed 4 bases, and the junction held 6 bases outside the gene matches. In DNA form, the CDR3 reads TGCGCCAGCAGCCAAGGGGTAGCGGGAGGGCTATACGAGCAGTACTTC. Translated: CASSQGVAGGLYEQYF.

The J gene is TRBJ1-5, the V gene TRBV6-5, with 10 bases matching TRBD1. The ends lost 2 bases at V and 5 bases at J; junction bases unmatched: 3. Per germline, CDR1 MNHEY and CDR2 SVGAGI. The CDR3 sequence is 15 residues long. CDR3 amino acids: CASSYLGQGDQPQHF. In DNA, the CDR3 is TGTGCCAGCAGTTACCTAGGACAGGGGGATCAGCCCCAGCATTTT.

This clone has only one observation. The rearrangement uses TRBV4-1 and TRBJ2-7; perhaps TRBD1 as D (7 bases). The V gene's germline CDR1 is MGHRA and CDR2 YSYEKL. This CDR3 is 18 amino acids long. Between the trimmed V and J ends, which lost 2 bases and 0 bases, there was a span of 20 bases. The CDR3 DNA follows: TGCGCCAGCAGCCAATTTCCCGCGGGGACAGATCTCTCCTACGAGCAGTACTTC. Its translation is CASSQFPAGTDLSYEQYF.

Worth noting for this clone: Distinct nucleotide sequences in the sample also encode this CDR3. V and J are TRBV7-3 and TRBJ1-1; D unresolved. The CDR3 extends over 13 amino acids. V dropped 2 bases and J dropped 1 base, with 5 bases sitting between them. CDR1 and CDR2 (germline): SGHTA, FQGTGA. The CDR3: CASSLSGNTEAFF. The CDR3 bases are TGTGCCAGCAGCTTATCGGGGAACACTGAAGCTTTCTTT. Supplemented by reference TRBV7-3 and TRBJ1-1, the full variable domain reads GAGVSQTPSNKVTEKGKYVELRCDPISGHTALYWYRQSLGQGPEFLIYFQGTGAADDSGLPNDRFFAVRPEGSVSTLKIQRTERGDSAVYLCASSLSGNTEAFFGQGTRLTVV.

This clone has just one count. The chain has TRBV7-6 and TRBJ2-1, with 8 bases fitting TRBD2. The J segment lost 3 bases and the V segment lost 1 base, leaving 14 bases of the junction unmatched. This CDR3 has 19 amino acids. Germline V gives CDR1 SGHVS, CDR2 FNYEAQ. The CDR3 protein is CASSLGGHQAGAFYNEQFF. CDR3 in DNA: TGTGCCAGCAGCTTAGGAGGACACCAAGCGGGAGCTTTCTACAATGAGCAGTTCTTC.

The chain carries TRBV9 and TRBJ1-2, with D perhaps TRBD1 (5 bases). Germline-derived CDR1 and CDR2 are SGDLS and YYNGEE. The CDR3 has 15 amino acids. V lost 3 bases and J lost 2, with 14 bases in between. CDR3 loop: CASSAGDDLNYGYTF. The CDR3 nucleotides read TGTGCCAGCAGCGCCGGGGACGACCTGAACTATGGCTACACCTTC.

The V call is TRBV7-2, the J call TRBJ2-2, with D uncertain. The V end was cut by 5 bases, the J end by 3 bases, with 13 bases between. The germline V gene has CDR1 SGHTA and CDR2 FQGNSA. This CDR3 comprises 15 residues. CDR3 bases: TGTGCCAGCAGCCGCGGCTCCATTTACACCGGGGAGCTGTTTTTT. It encodes CASSRGSIYTGELFF.

This sequence joins TRBV10-2 and TRBJ1-6; TRBD1 agrees at 7 bases. The CDR3 covers 16 residues. J lost 4 bases, V lost 3 bases, and 6 bases had no gene match. CDR1 is WSHSY and CDR2 is SAAADI in the germline V gene. The CDR3 sequence is CASSDSTGVYNSPLHF. The DNA for the CDR3 is TGCGCCAGCAGTGATTCCACAGGGGTTTATAATTCACCCCTCCACTTT.

This clone has just one count. The chain employs TRBV4-1 and TRBJ2-1; 9 nucleotides line up with TRBD2. J was trimmed by 5 bases and V by 0 bases; bases with no gene match: 5. From germline, CDR1 is MGHRA and CDR2 YSYEKL. This CDR3 comprises 16 residues. The CDR3 loop is CASSQELRGGNNEQFF. As DNA, the CDR3 is TGCGCCAGCAGCCAAGAGTTGCGGGGGGGCAACAATGAGCAGTTCTTC.

The rearrangement joins TRBV28 to TRBJ2-7; possible D gene TRBD1, 5 bases. Trimming removed 3 bases from V and 0 bases from J, with 18 bases in between. CDR1 and CDR2 from the germline V gene are MDHEN and SYDVKM. The CDR3 is 17 residues long. For the CDR3, the DNA is TGTGCCAGCAGTTTCGCTTTTGGCAGGGCAATCTCCTACGAGCAGTACTTC. Translating it yields CASSFAFGRAISYEQYF. Filled out from reference TRBV28 and TRBJ2-7, the complete variable domain reads DVKVTQSSRYLVKRTGEKVFLECVQDMDHENMFWYRQDPGLGLRLIYFSYDVKMKEKGDIPEGYSVSREKKERFSLILESASTNQTSMYLCASSFAFGRAISYEQYFGPGTRLTVT.

This clone was detected once. The V gene is TRBV2, the J gene TRBJ2-7; perhaps TRBD2 as D (6 bases). Trimming shortened V by 8 bases and J by 4 bases, and 21 bases separated the two germline ends. The CDR3 extends over 15 amino acids. Germline assignment: CDR1 SNHLY and CDR2 FYNNEI. Here the CDR3 DNA reads TGTGCCAGCGGGGGAGGAACATCCCCCTCTTACGAGCAGTACTTC. Translation gives CASGGGTSPSYEQYF. The variable domain in full, with the rest retrieved from reference TRBV2 and TRBJ2-7, is EPEVTQTPSHQVTQMGQEVILRCVPISNHLYFYWYRQILGQKVEFLVSFYNNEISEKSEIFDDQFSVERPDGSNFTLKIRSTKLEDSAMYFCASGGGTSPSYEQYFGPGTRLTVT.

With regard to this clone: The sample carries other DNA sequences with the same CDR3. The chain joins TRBV7-9 to TRBJ2-2, with D perhaps TRBD1 or TRBD2 (5 bases each). The V gene's germline CDR1 is SEHNR and CDR2 FQNEAQ (reference sequence). Trimming left V 5 bases short and J 4 bases short, with 11 bases between. The CDR3 extends over 14 amino acids. CDR3 in amino acids: CASSPRGGTGELFF. The CDR3 coding sequence is TGTGCCAGCAGCCCCCGGGGCGGCACCGGGGAGCTGTTTTTT.

To note about this clone: Other DNA sequences of this sample code for an identical CDR3. The rearrangement joins TRBV10-3 to TRBJ1-1; no firm D call. V lost 0 bases and J lost 1, with 3 bases in between. The germline V gene has CDR1 ENHRY and CDR2 SYGVKD. CDR3 length: 13 residues. This chain's CDR3 is CAISESGNTEAFF. The CDR3 bases are TGTGCCATCAGTGAGTCAGGGAACACTGAAGCTTTCTTT.

The V gene is TRBV29-1, the J gene TRBJ2-1, with D unresolved. The CDR3 covers 13 residues. In germline, CDR1 is SQVTM, CDR2 ANQGSEA. V lost 4 bases and J lost 5, with 12 bases in between. In nucleotides, the CDR3 is TGCAGCGTTGTCCGGACGAACAACAATGAGCAGTTCTTC. This encodes CSVVRTNNNEQFF.

The chain is built from TRBV27 and TRBJ2-1; no firm D call. The ends were cut back, 4 bases at V and 10 bases at J, with 11 bases in the middle. Germline CDR1 reads MNHEY; CDR2 reads SMNVEV (reference sequence). CDR3 length: 12 residues. In nucleotides, the CDR3 is TGTGCCAGCAGTTCTCGAGCTGACGAGCAGTTCTTC. Translation gives CASSSRADEQFF.

Regarding this clone: At the DNA level, this CDR3 is encoded by other sequences in the same sample as well. The J gene is TRBJ2-7, the V gene TRBV27; 7 bases match TRBD1. J was trimmed by 2 bases and V by 1 base; bases with no gene match: 2. Germline CDR1 and CDR2: MNHEY and SMNVEV (reference sequence). The CDR3 is made up of 14 amino acids. The CDR3 DNA reads TGTGCCAGCAGTTTATTAGGGGGCCCCTACGAGCAGTACTTC. Its protein is CASSLLGGPYEQYF.

This clone was observed a single time. The rearrangement joins TRBV2 to TRBJ2-7, with D unresolved. CDR1 and CDR2 from the germline V gene are SNHLY and FYNNEI. Trimming stripped 8 bases from V and 10 bases from J, with 18 bases between. The CDR3 spans 12 residues. The CDR3 sequence: CASLTDLREQYF. The CDR3 DNA reads as TGTGCCAGCTTGACGGACCTACGAGAACAGTACTTC.

The J gene is TRBJ2-5, the V gene TRBV11-2; TRBD1 matches at 7 bases. The CDR3 contains 15 residues. The ends lost 5 bases at V and 0 bases at J; junction bases unmatched: 6. CDR1 and CDR2 (germline): SGHAT, FQNNGV. In nucleotides, the CDR3 is TGTGCCAGCAGCACGTGGGGACAGAACCAAGAGACCCAGTACTTC. It is translated as CASSTWGQNQETQYF. Full variable domain (rest looked up from reference TRBV11-2 and TRBJ2-5): EAGVAQSPRYKIIEKRQSVAFWCNPISGHATLYWYQQILGQGPKLLIQFQNNGVVDDSQLPKDRFSAERLKGVDSTLKIQPAKLEDSAVYLCASSTWGQNQETQYFGPGTRLLVL.

This sequence joins TRBV13 and TRBJ2-7, with 9 nucleotides matching TRBD1. The CDR3 contains 14 residues. V lost 5 bases, J lost 6 bases, and 8 bases stayed unmatched. CDR1 PRHDT and CDR2 FYEKMQ come from the germline V gene (reference sequence). In DNA form, the CDR3 reads TGTGCCAGCAGCCTGAGGGACAGGGCTTCCGAGCAGTACTTC. This codes for CASSLRDRASEQYF.

The chain has TRBV27 and TRBJ2-7; no definite D call. This CDR3 region has 14 residues. Germline CDR1 reads MNHEY; CDR2 reads SMNVEV (reference sequence). The V end was cut by 3 bases, the J end by 3 bases, with 12 bases between. The CDR3: CASSFTDNFYEQYF. For the CDR3, the DNA is TGTGCCAGCAGTTTTACAGACAACTTCTACGAGCAGTACTTC.

This chain uses TRBV30 with TRBJ1-1; D unresolved. Germline V gives CDR1 GTSNPN, CDR2 SVGIG (reference sequence). The germline V and J ends were trimmed by 5 bases and 4 bases, with 14 bases remaining between them. There are 13 residues in the CDR3. CDR3 region: CAWVSGFGTEAFF. CDR3 nucleotides: TGTGCCTGGGTGTCGGGGTTCGGCACTGAAGCTTTCTTT.

This clone has just one count. The CDR3 DNA reads TGTGCCAGCACCCTGGGGTGGGGAAACTATGGCTACACCTTC. Its protein is CASTLGWGNYGYTF. V is TRBV6-5 and J is TRBJ1-2; the D is unclear. Trimming pared 7 bases from V and 2 bases from J, leaving 14 bases between. Germline V gene sequence: CDR1 MNHEY, CDR2 SVGAGI. CDR3 length equals 14 residues.